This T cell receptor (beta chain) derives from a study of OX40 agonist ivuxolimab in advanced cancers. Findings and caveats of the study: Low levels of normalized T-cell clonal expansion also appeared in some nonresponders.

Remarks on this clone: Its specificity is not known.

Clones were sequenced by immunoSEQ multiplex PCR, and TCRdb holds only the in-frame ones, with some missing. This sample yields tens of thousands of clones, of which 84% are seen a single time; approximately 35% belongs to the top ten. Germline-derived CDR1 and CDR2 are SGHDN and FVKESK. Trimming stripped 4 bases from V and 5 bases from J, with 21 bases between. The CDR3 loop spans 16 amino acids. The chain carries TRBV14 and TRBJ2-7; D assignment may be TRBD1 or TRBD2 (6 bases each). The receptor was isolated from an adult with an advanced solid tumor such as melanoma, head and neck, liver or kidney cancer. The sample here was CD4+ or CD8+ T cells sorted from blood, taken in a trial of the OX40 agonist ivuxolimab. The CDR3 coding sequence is TGTGCCAGCAGCCTTGCCGGGGGCCTAGGTTGGGACGAGCAGTACTTC. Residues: CASSLAGGLGWDEQYF.